What follows are 30 T cell receptor beta chains derived from one specimen sequenced in a study of blood T cell repertoires in COVID-19. Sequenced by immunoSEQ multiplex PCR; TCRdb stores in-frame clones only, minus some. The data hold hundreds of thousands of clones, with roughly 87% observed a single time. Sequencing used peripheral blood. The receptors originated from a human donor in a cohort sampled during active COVID-19.

The chain links TRBV6-2 or TRBV6-3 to TRBJ1-6; 8 bases are a match to TRBD1. This CDR3 region has 16 residues. With V trimmed by 3 bases and J by 7 bases, 8 bases remained unmatched. Looked up from germline, CDR1 is MNHEY and CDR2 is SVGEGT. CDR3 sequence (DNA): TGTGCCAGCAGTTATCCGTGGACAGGGCCGAATTCACCCCTCCACTTT. Protein sequence: CASSYPWTGPNSPLHF.

The chain is built from TRBV7-2 and TRBJ1-3; the D gene is possibly TRBD1 (5 bases). Per the germline V gene, CDR1 is SGHTA and CDR2 is FQGNSA. With 5 bases removed from V and 3 bases from J, the gap between germline ends came to 14 bases. CDR3 length equals 15 residues. CDR3 bases: TGTGCCAGCAGCCCCGAGCGGGGGATTGGAAACACCATATATTTT. Translation gives CASSPERGIGNTIYF.

This clone has only a few counts. This CDR3 reads CAARDSSYEQYF. The CDR3 DNA is TGTGCCGCCAGGGACAGCTCCTACGAGCAGTACTTC. V gene TRBV28 combines with J gene TRBJ2-7; 7 nucleotides match TRBD1. After removal of 11 bases from V and 0 bases from J, the junction contained 4 bases not matched to a gene. In germline, CDR1 is MDHEN, CDR2 SYDVKM. The CDR3 extends over 12 amino acids.

The CDR3 loop reads CASSEQGGVGTEAFF. The CDR3 DNA sequence: TGTGCCAGCAGCGAACAAGGAGGAGTCGGTACTGAAGCTTTCTTT. J is TRBJ1-1 and V is TRBV7-9; unclear D gene. This CDR3 contains 15 residues. Germline CDR1 reads SEHNR; CDR2 reads FQNEAQ (reference sequence). V was trimmed by 5 bases and J by 5 bases, leaving 18 bases between them.

The chain has TRBV29-1 and TRBJ1-5; D is unresolved. V gave up 2 bases and J gave up 7 bases, with 12 bases separating them. CDR3 size: 13 residues. Per germline, CDR1 SQVTM and CDR2 ANQGSEA. The CDR3 DNA reads as TGCAGCGTTGAATCGACAACCGGCCAGCCCCAGCATTTT. This encodes CSVESTTGQPQHF. Full variable domain (remainder filled in from reference TRBV29-1 and TRBJ1-5): SAVISQKPSRDICQRGTSLTIQCQVDSQVTMMFWYRQQPGQSLTLIATANQGSEATYESGFVIDKFPISRPNLTFSTLTVSNMSPEDSSIYLCSVESTTGQPQHFGDGTRLSIL.

J is TRBJ2-7 and V is TRBV28; possible D gene TRBD2, 5 bases. The V end was cut by 8 bases, the J end by 4 bases, with 12 bases between. The CDR3 has 12 residues. CDR1 and CDR2 from the germline V gene are MDHEN and SYDVKM. DNA of the CDR3: TGTGCCAGCGAGGGTAGGAGGTACGAGCAGTACTTC. This codes for CASEGRRYEQYF.

This clone was seen a handful of times. J is TRBJ1-6 and V is TRBV7-2; D ambiguous. CDR1 is SGHTA and CDR2 is FQGNSA in the germline V gene. The V and J ends lost 1 base and 10 bases respectively, with 11 bases between them. The CDR3 covers 14 residues. DNA for the CDR3: TGTGCCAGCAGCTTAGTTCCGGGAAGCTCACCCCTCCACTTT. Translation: CASSLVPGSSPLHF.

This clone was seen more than once but under ten times. V is TRBV6-2 or TRBV6-3 and J is TRBJ1-1; 8 positions match TRBD1. This CDR3 contains 15 residues. Trimming at V came to 2 bases and at J to 5 bases, leaving 7 bases not matched to a gene. Germline V gives CDR1 MNHEY, CDR2 SVGEGT. CDR3 loop: CASSYNRDRKTEAFF. The CDR3 coding sequence is TGTGCCAGCAGTTACAACCGGGACAGGAAAACTGAAGCTTTCTTT.

This chain joins TRBV5-6 and TRBJ2-5, with 9 nucleotides matching TRBD2. This CDR3 is 17 amino acids long. Germline V gene lookup returns CDR1 SGHDT and CDR2 YYEEEE. J was trimmed by 1 base and V by 2 bases; bases with no gene match: 9. CDR3 sequence: CASSFGPAGGLQETQYF. CDR3 DNA sequence: TGTGCCAGCAGCTTTGGGCCAGCGGGAGGTCTCCAAGAGACCCAGTACTTC.

The gene calls are TRBV19 and TRBJ1-2; TRBD1 matches at 11 bases. The CDR3 sequence is 17 residues long. V trimming: 5 bases; J trimming: 6 bases; junction bases outside the gene matches: 14. CDR1 is LNHDA, CDR2 SQIVND, per germline (reference sequence). CDR3 DNA: TGTGCCAGTAGTTCCCCCCGCCGGACAGGGGGCGAGAATGGCTACACCTTC. Residues: CASSSPRRTGGENGYTF.

This clone appeared a few times. The chain has TRBV30 and TRBJ1-2; 10 nucleotides agree with TRBD1. The CDR3 spans 13 residues. The ends lost 7 bases at V and 6 bases at J; junction bases unmatched: 8. Germline V CDR1 and CDR2: GTSNPN, SVGIG (reference sequence). The CDR3, as DNA: TGTGCCTTTTCCGGGACAGGGGATAATGGCTACACCTTC. Translation: CAFSGTGDNGYTF.

The CDR3 nucleotides are TGTGCCAGCAGCGTAGAGGGGGGACTAGCGGGCGAGCAGTACTTC. It translates to CASSVEGGLAGEQYF. The V gene is TRBV9, the J gene TRBJ2-7; 12 nucleotides match TRBD2. Trimming took 0 bases from V and 6 from J; bases not matched to a gene: 4. CDR3 length: 15 amino acids. The germline V gene encodes CDR1 SGDLS and CDR2 YYNGEE.

The chain recombines TRBV3-1 (or the pseudogene TRBV3-2) with TRBJ2-7; D not certain. Germline V lookup: CDR1 LGHDT, CDR2 YNNKEL (reference sequence). V gave up 3 bases and J gave up 6 bases, with 15 bases separating them. The CDR3 totals 14 residues. CDR3 bases: TGTGCCAGCAGCCACAGCGATAAGCTCTCCGAGCAGTACTTC. This encodes CASSHSDKLSEQYF.

V and J are TRBV5-8 and TRBJ1-6; D perhaps matches TRBD1 (5 bases). The germline V gene encodes CDR1 SGHTS and CDR2 YDEGEE. This CDR3 comprises 16 residues. Trimming stripped 4 bases from V and 9 bases from J, with 20 bases between. The CDR3, as DNA: TGTGCCAGCAGCCTCCCCGACGGCGGGGCGGCTTCACCCCTCCACTTT. Protein: CASSLPDGGAASPLHF.

The DNA for the CDR3 is TGTGCCAGCAGCGTAGCTACGTTACCCACCTTGAACACTGAAGCTTTCTTT. Amino acid sequence: CASSVATLPTLNTEAFF. The genes are TRBV9 and TRBJ1-1; no clear D gene. The V gene lost 0 bases and the J gene lost 0 bases, with 15 bases spanning the gap. Germline CDR1 SGDLS, CDR2 YYNGEE. The CDR3 loop spans 17 amino acids. Using reference TRBV9 and TRBJ1-1 for the parts outside the CDR3, the full variable domain is DSGVTQTPKHLITATGQRVTLRCSPRSGDLSVYWYQQSLDQGLQFLIQYYNGEERAKGNILERFSAQQFPDLHSELNLSSLELGDSALYFCASSVATLPTLNTEAFFGQGTRLTVV.

The chain carries TRBV4-1 and TRBJ2-5; TRBD2 aligns across 13 bases. This CDR3 has 17 amino acids. Germline V gives CDR1 MGHRA, CDR2 YSYEKL. Unmatched junction bases numbered 5, after V lost 0 bases and J lost 4 bases. CDR3: CASSQDRTSGRLETQYF. The CDR3 bases are TGCGCCAGCAGCCAAGATCGGACTAGCGGGAGATTAGAGACCCAGTACTTC.

The genes are TRBV6-5 and TRBJ2-3; D might be TRBD1 (5 bases). Germline V gene lookup returns CDR1 MNHEY and CDR2 SVGAGI. The CDR3 consists of 15 residues. V lost 8 bases to trimming and J lost 0 bases, with 15 bases between them. The CDR3 DNA reads TGTGCCAGCGCCAGTGGACACCCTAGCACAGATACGCAGTATTTT. Translating gives CASASGHPSTDTQYF.

The CDR3 nucleotides are TGTGCCAGCAGAAAAACAGGAGACTCTGGAAACACCATATATTTT. It translates to CASRKTGDSGNTIYF. The rearrangement links TRBV6-5 to TRBJ1-3; a possible D gene is TRBD1 (5 bases). This CDR3 has 15 amino acids. V lost 6 bases and J lost 0, with 12 bases in between. Germline loops: CDR1 MNHEY, CDR2 SVGAGI.

V usage is TRBV19 and J usage is TRBJ2-7, with D possibly being TRBD1 (6 bases). The CDR3 is 15 residues long. CDR1 and CDR2 (germline): LNHDA, SQIVND (reference sequence). The V and J ends lost 3 bases and 0 bases respectively, with 12 bases between them. DNA of the CDR3: TGTGCCAGTAGTATTCCCGGGACACCCTCCTACGAGCAGTACTTC. Amino acid sequence: CASSIPGTPSYEQYF.

The chain is built from TRBV7-2 and TRBJ1-2; 9 nucleotides agree with TRBD1. Trimming took 2 bases from V and 7 from J; bases not matched to a gene: 5. Germline V gives CDR1 SGHTA, CDR2 FQGNSA. The CDR3 covers 14 residues. Here the CDR3 reads CASSLSTGGFGYTF. The CDR3 DNA is TGTGCCAGCAGCTTATCAACAGGGGGCTTTGGCTACACCTTC.

V usage is TRBV4-1 and J usage is TRBJ2-5; 12 positions agree with TRBD2. The ends lost 1 base at V and 5 bases at J; junction bases unmatched: 8. The germline gives CDR1 MGHRA, CDR2 YSYEKL. CDR3 length: 17 amino acids. Here the CDR3 reads CASSQVWLAGGPETQYF. The CDR3 DNA sequence: TGCGCCAGCAGCCAAGTGTGGCTAGCGGGAGGGCCGGAGACCCAGTACTTC.

This clone was picked up one time. The gene calls are TRBV28 and TRBJ1-5; 10 bases are a match to TRBD1. Germline values: CDR1 MDHEN, CDR2 SYDVKM. CDR3 length: 15 amino acids. After removal of 0 bases from V and 4 bases from J, the junction contained 0 bases not matched to a gene. The CDR3 DNA is TGTGCCAGCAGTTTATGGGGACAGGGGAATCAGCCCCAGCATTTT. This encodes CASSLWGQGNQPQHF.

This sequence joins TRBV4-3 and TRBJ2-1; 9 nucleotides align to TRBD2. The germline V gene encodes CDR1 LGHNA and CDR2 YSLEER. CDR3 length equals 17 residues. Trimming cost V 0 bases and J 6 bases; bases outside gene matches: 9. Here the CDR3 reads CASSQERKLAGVNEQFF. CDR3 in DNA: TGCGCCAGCAGCCAAGAGAGGAAGTTAGCGGGAGTCAATGAGCAGTTCTTC.

The rearrangement uses TRBV6-5 and TRBJ1-2; unclear D gene. Germline values: CDR1 MNHEY, CDR2 SVGAGI. CDR3 length: 12 residues. Trimming pared 8 bases from V and 3 bases from J, leaving 10 bases between. CDR3 in amino acids: CASSGAYYGYTF. For the CDR3, the DNA is TGTGCCAGCTCCGGAGCTTACTATGGCTACACCTTC.

This sequence joins TRBV9 and TRBJ1-2, with D unresolved. V was clipped by 5 bases and J by 0 bases, with 11 bases between them. This CDR3 comprises 14 residues. Germline lookup yields CDR1 SGDLS and CDR2 YYNGEE. The CDR3 DNA sequence: TGTGCCAGCAGGGGAGGAGGCCCTAACTATGGCTACACCTTC. Encoded protein: CASRGGGPNYGYTF. Drawing the rest from reference TRBV9 and TRBJ1-2, the complete variable domain is DSGVTQTPKHLITATGQRVTLRCSPRSGDLSVYWYQQSLDQGLQFLIQYYNGEERAKGNILERFSAQQFPDLHSELNLSSLELGDSALYFCASRGGGPNYGYTFGSGTRLTVV.

This clone was picked up one time. The chain couples TRBV28 to TRBJ2-7; tentative D call: TRBD1 (6 bases). Germline CDR1 reads MDHEN; CDR2 reads SYDVKM. The CDR3 length is 14 residues. V was pared by 2 bases and J by 3 bases, with 11 bases between. In DNA, the CDR3 is TGTGCCAGCAGTTTAGGGCCCAGGGGCTACGAGCAGTACTTC. Translated, it gives CASSLGPRGYEQYF.

This chain connects TRBV9 to TRBJ2-3; 9 nucleotides match TRBD2. V lost 4 bases to trimming and J lost 1 base; unmatched junction nucleotides: 7. This CDR3 spans 16 amino acids. Germline loops: CDR1 SGDLS, CDR2 YYNGEE. CDR3 nucleotides: TGTGCCAGCAGCCCCAGCTTAGCGGGGGGCACAGATACGCAGTATTTT. Amino acid sequence: CASSPSLAGGTDTQYF.

The chain joins TRBV20-1 to TRBJ1-1, with 7 positions matching TRBD1. The CDR3 loop spans 17 amino acids. Germline V gene lookup returns CDR1 DFQATT and CDR2 SNEGSKA (reference sequence). The ends lost 3 bases at V and 0 bases at J; junction bases unmatched: 13. The CDR3 nucleotides read TGCAGTGCTAGTCTCCCCGGAGGGGGCGCGATGAACACTGAAGCTTTCTTT. It specifies CSASLPGGGAMNTEAFF.

The V and J genes are TRBV24-1 and TRBJ2-2; 8 bases fit TRBD2. CDR1 KGHDR and CDR2 SFDVKD come from the germline V gene. CDR3 size: 14 residues. V shed 5 bases, J shed 5 bases, and the junction held 3 bases outside the gene matches. CDR3 region: CATSVPGGTGELFF. The CDR3 DNA is TGTGCCACCAGTGTCCCGGGGGGGACCGGGGAGCTGTTTTTT.

The chain uses TRBV14 and TRBJ2-2; D remains unclear. CDR1 is SGHDN and CDR2 is FVKESK in the germline V gene. CDR3 length: 14 residues. Between the trimmed V and J ends, which lost 0 bases and 4 bases, there was a span of 6 bases. CDR3 in DNA: TGTGCCAGCAGCCAAGAGTTCGTCACCGGGGAGCTGTTTTTT. As protein: CASSQEFVTGELFF.